The following is a T cell receptor beta chain sequence with its context. Profiling relied on immunoSEQ multiplex PCR, and the TCRdb table lists in-frame clones only, not all of them. In the table there are hundreds of thousands of clones, around 87% of which are singletons. This specimen belongs to a study of blood T cell repertoires in COVID-19. Study context: Cohort 3 donors counted as recovered after two negative PCRs, clearance, or resolved symptoms. Italy, Spain and the United States were the sources of the convalescent and acute COVID-19 samples. The cDNA or gDNA used as material had been derived from T cells, B-cell-depleted T cells, or PBMCs.

The CDR3 is 14 residues long. Germline CDR1 reads LNHDA; CDR2 reads SQIVND (reference sequence). Deletions cut 5 bases from V and 5 bases from J, with 12 bases between. The age range of participants was roughly 18 to 90 years, with residence in roughly 25 US areas. The receptor was isolated from a man aged 40-50 years in a cohort exposed to, infected with or recovered from COVID-19 (not recorded which). The chain employs TRBV19 and TRBJ2-2; possibly TRBD2 for D (6 bases). Sequencing was done on a sample of PBMCs or T cells enriched from blood (not recorded which). CDR3 loop: CASSGGRYTGELFF. The CDR3 DNA reads TGTGCCAGTAGTGGGGGGAGGTATACCGGGGAGCTGTTTTTT.